The source of this T cell receptor beta chain is a study of cytomegalovirus exposure and HLA in healthy donors (dated by TCRdb to the late 2010s). Regarding the research as a whole: According to an earlier analysis of a few hundred of the donors, about 170 million T cells yielded roughly 110 million unique TCR beta sequences and about 280 Gb of sequence data. About 330 gigabases of sequencing data and around 85 million unique TCR sequences made up an early release that covered approximately 620 HLA-typed donors. Of the 300 to 500 genotyped donors, 65% to 90% were placed in the genetic ancestry cluster associated with self-reported Caucasian donors. The study aimed to test whether signatures of past pathogen exposure could be identified by cataloging public T cell receptors. Using immunosequencing, the study profiled T cell repertoires from 666 subjects and related those repertoires to cytomegalovirus serostatus. Along with the approximately 650-subject first cohort, a separate validation cohort of over a hundred different subjects was used. To predict cytomegalovirus infection status, the study combined high-throughput TCR immunosequencing, statistical association of individual TCRs with disease status, and machine learning. A later analysis re-examined previously published TCR beta repertoires from hundreds of donors and added high-resolution HLA genotyping to investigate patterns of TCR occurrence. Rather than drawing on any new phenotypic data, the later analysis identified candidate immune exposures from TCR beta sequences and the way those sequences occurred across donors. In an earlier analysis of roughly 540 of the donors, high-throughput TCR beta sequencing was used to judge whether each TCR beta V gene segment behaved as functional or pseudogenic. Donor age, sex, ethnicity and CMV serostatus were collected together with the repertoire data. A later genetic analysis used genome-wide SNP genotypes for about three fifths of the 666 donors, treating that subset as a discovery cohort. All discovery cohort repertoires had been generated on a single sequencing platform. Both class I and class II loci were covered by HLA typing, at four-digit resolution. The number of donors typed differed by locus, with roughly 620-630 for A, B, C, DRB1 and DQB1, around 500 for DQA1, 600 to 610 for DPA1, and 472 for DPB1. Because of strong linkage in the cohort, a handful of DR-DQ haplotypes were treated as single units for association and clustering. Among roughly 400 genotyped donors of the cohort, an average of approximately 240,000 unique TCR beta nucleotide sequences were sequenced per donor, 15% to 20% of them non-productive.

Preparation of the library involved the immunoSEQ multiplex PCR assay. For the multiplex PCR, a mixture combining 60 forward primers for TCR Vbeta segments and 13 reverse primers for TCR Jbeta segments was used. A multiplex PCR assay on genomic DNA amplified the CDR3 region of rearranged TCR beta genes. On the Illumina HiSeq System, the amplified TCR beta libraries were sequenced as 87-base-pair reads. In the source study's methods: A later analysis tallied roughly 78 million unique TCR beta chains across the 660 or so repertoires, and about 10 million of those chains were shared by two or more donors. A nearest-neighbor algorithm error-corrected the raw reads and collapsed the reads into unique sequences, merging closely related sequences to remove PCR and sequencing errors. CDR3 sequences were aligned to IMGT reference sequences to assign V, D and J gene segments. For a sequence to be retained, a match of at least six nucleotides to both a V gene segment and a J gene segment was required. A rearrangement was called productive if the CDR3 had no stop codons and remained in frame with V and J, and every other rearrangement was called non-productive. CDR3 was defined according to IMGT convention as the region running from the second conserved V-encoded cysteine to the conserved J-encoded phenylalanine. Sequences without an unambiguous match to a single V gene segment were excluded from the earlier analysis of 500 to 700 of the donors. An earlier analysis of 450 to 650 of the donors called V segments functional above 56.7% productive rearrangements and segregating when the between-donor standard deviation exceeded 5%. A statistical classification framework was built for diagnosing cytomegalovirus status from the catalog of TCR beta chain sequences. A later analysis assigned V and J genes by comparing TCR nucleotide sequences with IMGT/GENE-DB human TR gene sequences. The TCRdist pipeline was used in a later analysis to assign CDR3 sequences and most-parsimonious VDJ recombination scenarios. In a later analysis, each TCR beta chain was defined by its CDR3 amino acid sequence together with its V-gene family, and reads lacking a unique V-gene family were excluded. To address suspected cross-contamination and a sequencing artifact, a later analysis removed approximately 590 highly shared, low-generation-probability nucleotide sequences. In a later analysis, a clonal expansion index for each public chain was calculated from normalized within-repertoire ranks of inferred template counts. Generation probabilities in a later analysis came from a VDJ recombination model fitted to out-of-frame rearrangements, and those results were checked against IGoR. A later analysis scored TCR-TCR, TCR-HLA and TCR-CMV co-occurrence with hypergeometric tests, applying a repertoire-size bias correction to TCR pairs. False discovery rates were estimated in a later analysis by permuting HLA or CMV assignments 20 times. A later analysis grouped co-occurring TCRs with DBSCAN, adding TCRdist sequence similarity when clustering within HLA-allele-positive subsets. Repertoires with fewer than 30,000 or more than 120,000 public chains, plus five repertoires with anomalous nucleotide sharing, were excluded from co-occurrence clustering. TCRdb stores this immuneACCESS table with in-frame sequences only. Part of the clones is absent; in the studies checked, under half of the shortfall reflects unresolved V genes, and no reason is known for the rest. The V and J calls and clone size come from that table; D and trimming were worked out from the DNA. The sample has under 250,000 clones on record, more than 60% of them singletons. The ten largest make up 1.7% of the sample.

This clone has just one count. The target of this receptor is not known. Base qualities are not at hand, and no much larger clone is one base apart. CDR1 KGHSH and CDR2 LQKENI are derived from the germline V gene. The CDR3 runs 13 amino acids, cysteine and phenylalanine included. CDR3 DNA only is kept here, 39 bases in frame from base 1. V gives up 2 bases and J gives up 1 base, and the segment between their germline ends measures 3 bases. What the work shows at the level of the full study, not this receptor alone: Assigning TCR associations to individual alleles was difficult when HLA alleles, especially DR and DQ, strongly co-occurred. In a later analysis, about 17,000 TCR beta sequences were associated with specific HLA alleles at a false discovery rate of 0.05. CMV serostatus was the only immune exposure information available for the cohort. In a later analysis, several top co-occurrence clusters were reported to appear linked to parvovirus B19, influenza, CMV and Epstein-Barr virus. Broadly in line with IMGT annotations, most TCR beta V segments showed up in productive rearrangements about 87% or about 30% of the time in an earlier analysis of roughly 590 of the donors. A later analysis found that TCR association rates varied across HLA loci, with DRB1 alleles showing the most associated TCRs and HLA-C alleles the fewest. In a later analysis, HLA-associated TCR beta chains were found to be more clonally expanded and to have lower generation probabilities than equally common non-associated chains. In a later genetic analysis, fewer N-insertions in productive TCRs were reported among donors in an Asian-associated ancestry cluster than the 666-donor mean. Because HLA typing was unavailable for some donors at each locus, only the typed subset was used in association tests. Most CMV-associated TCR beta chains appeared to be HLA-restricted in a later analysis, and the HLA associations seemed to be driven largely by CMV exposure. Sequencing depth was assumed to be roughly uniform across donors in the presence/absence analyses, though that assumption may not hold. The classifier was reported to diagnose cytomegalovirus status with high specificity and sensitivity in both the original and validation cohorts. A further reported finding was that TCR beta sequences accurately predicted the HLA-A and HLA-B alleles for most subjects in the first cohort. The authors suggested that the approach could potentially be extended to other disease states and immunological phenotypes. Only TCR beta chains were sequenced in this cohort, and the absence of alpha or paired-chain data limited detectable features. Correlated functional status among segregating V segments might reflect linkage disequilibrium, but an unknown experimental factor could not be ruled out. Some IMGT-functional V segments, including TRBV6-2 and TRBV6-3, could not be told apart with the 87-base-pair reads, so those segments were excluded. A few of the identified cytomegalovirus-associated TCR beta chains were confirmed in vitro to be specific for cytomegalovirus antigens. A later genetic analysis associated a missense DCLRE1C variant with V-gene and J-gene trimming of TCR beta chains, and an independent cohort replicated the association. The earlier analysis of approximately 590 of the donors excluded roughly 16 rarely observed V segments, including chromosome 9 orphons, because counts were too low. The study gave a list of some 150 TCR beta chains associated with cytomegalovirus. The sequencing pipeline was judged likely to have produced a cluster of highly shared sequence variants as a technical artifact. Most TCR sequences were seen in very few donors, while some public TCRs were found in many individuals.

The cohort comprised around 690 healthy bone marrow donors. All cohort members were sampled while nominally healthy, although unrecorded immune exposures were likely present. The donor was CMV seronegative and was included in the group of several hundred seronegative cohort members. Each donor provided a peripheral blood sample, and peripheral blood mononuclear cells were used for TCR beta sequencing. Genomic DNA extraction from the blood cell samples was performed with the Qiagen DNeasy Blood Extraction Kit. This TCR was recovered from a man aged 45-65 years in good health and CMV-seronegative. The material sequenced was PBMCs. The rearranged chain carries TRBV18 and TRBJ1-5; no D segment can be confidently identified. The DNA sequence follows: TGTGCCAGCTCACCATCGAGCAATCAGCCCCAGCATTTT. It encodes CASSPSSNQPQHF.